This TCR beta chain was sequenced during a study of blood T cell repertoires in COVID-19. Whole-study context: The United States, Italy and Spain provided the acute and convalescent COVID-19 samples. Sample material is recorded as cDNA or gDNA derived from T cells, B-cell-depleted T cells, or PBMCs.

As originally analysed: Amplification with reference gene primers provided the estimates of nucleated cell counts. Here immunoSEQ multiplex PCR was the method, and the copy in TCRdb shows in-frame clones only, minus some. D and trimming come from the DNA, and the V and J calls and clone size come from that table. Here the sample spans 300,000 to 400,000 clones, roughly 91% being singletons. The V gene's germline CDR1 is LNHDA and CDR2 SQIVND (reference sequence). Trimming removed 8 bases at V and 7 bases at J, with 17 bases between. CDR3 length: 14 residues. The chain links TRBV19 to TRBJ2-2; D gene ambiguous. The clonotype was recovered from a man aged 50 to 59 with active or convalescent COVID-19. The sequenced material came from peripheral blood. Written as DNA, the CDR3 is TGTGCCAGTCGCCTGCGGTCCCGAGGCGGGGAGCTGTTTTTT. It yields the protein CASRLRSRGGELFF.